The 23 T cell receptor beta chains below were found in one sample sequenced in a study of blood T cells in healthy people across ages. Primers used in a second PCR of roughly 7 to 12 cycles were a sample-barcoded 5' primer and a J-beta primer mix. TCRdb reprocessed the 5' RACE reads with MiXCR, giving one entry per CDR3 protein. Here the sample spans 1.5 million to 2 million distinct CDR3 sequences, almost 35% being singletons. The sample consisted of blood. These receptors all stem from a woman in her twenties or thirties in good health.

The chain has TRBV29-1 and TRBJ2-4; the match to TRBD1 covers 9 bases. The J call may be wrong; the DNA end is better matched by TRBJ2-7. Germline V gene data show CDR1 as SQVTM and CDR2 as ANQGSEA. The CDR3 loop spans 14 amino acids. The CDR3 sequence is CSVWGTGIDYEQYF. As DNA, the CDR3 is TGCAGCGTTTGGGGGACAGGGATCGACTACGAGCAGTACTTC.

Regarding this clonotype: A read error may produce the germline difference seen at one junction end. This chain links TRBV27 with TRBJ2-4, with D maybe TRBD1 (6 bases). The assigned J gene may be wrong: the sequence end matches TRBJ2-7 better. Germline V lookup: CDR1 MNHEY, CDR2 SMNVEV (reference sequence). This CDR3 region has 13 residues. The CDR3 spells CATSQDSAYEQYF. The DNA for the CDR3 is TGTGCCACCAGTCAGGACAGTGCCTACGAGCAGTACTTC.

Only a few counts were recorded for this clonotype. The chain carries TRBV11-1 and TRBJ2-5; 8 positions agree with TRBD1. This CDR3 is 16 amino acids long. Germline V CDR1 and CDR2: SGHAT, FQDESV (reference sequence). With V trimmed by 0 bases and J by 7 bases, 10 bases remained unmatched. The DNA of the CDR3 is TGTGCCAGCAGCTTAGCGCTACCAGGGGGCTCTATGACCCAGTACTTC. Translating gives CASSLALPGGSMTQYF.

This clonotype showed up just a few times. The gene calls are TRBV3-1 and TRBJ1-2, with 7 bases lining up with TRBD1. The V segment lost 1 base and the J segment 5 bases; nucleotides outside the gene matches: 7. Per the germline V gene, CDR1 is LGHDT and CDR2 is YNNKEL (reference sequence). CDR3 length equals 15 residues. The CDR3 loop reads CASSQGQGGPYGYTF. In DNA form, the CDR3 reads TGTGCCAGCAGCCAAGGACAGGGCGGGCCATATGGCTACACCTTC.

J is TRBJ2-3 and V is TRBV10-3, with D uncertain. The CDR3 spans 13 residues. The germline V and J ends were trimmed by 3 bases and 3 bases, with 7 bases remaining between them. Germline-derived CDR1 and CDR2 are ENHRY and SYGVKD. Written as DNA, the CDR3 is TGTGCCATCAGTGACGAGATGACAGATACGCAGTATTTT. Residues: CAISDEMTDTQYF.

In this sample, this clonotype turned up a few times. This rearrangement joins TRBV2 to TRBJ2-3; D tentatively reads TRBD1 or TRBD2 (5 bases each). CDR3 length equals 15 residues. CDR1 is SNHLY and CDR2 is FYNNEI in the germline V gene. V was cut by 6 bases and J by 4 bases, with 17 bases left in between. The CDR3 spells CASSSGPTSSDTQYF. Written as DNA, the CDR3 is TGTGCCAGCAGCTCGGGACCGACGAGCTCAGATACGCAGTATTTT.

This clonotype was counted a few times. The chain is built from TRBV10-1 and TRBJ2-1; 14 bases match TRBD2. The CDR3 runs to 16 residues. V lost 2 bases, J lost 10 bases, and 7 bases stayed unmatched. Germline V gene data show CDR1 as WNHNN and CDR2 as SYGVQD (reference sequence). The CDR3 DNA follows: TGCGCCAGCAGTGAGCCGGGACTAGCGGGAGTTCGGGAGCAGTTCTTC. Residues: CASSEPGLAGVREQFF.

V and J are TRBV25-1 and TRBJ2-2, with D tentatively TRBD2 (5 bases). The CDR3 has 11 amino acids. Germline V lookup: CDR1 MGHDK, CDR2 SYGVNS. Trimming removed 9 bases at V and 5 bases at J, with 7 bases between. For the CDR3, the DNA is TGTGCCAGTTGGGAGACCGGGGAGCTGTTTTTT. Its protein is CASWETGELFF.

There are many counts of this clonotype. The rearrangement uses TRBV6-6 and TRBJ2-3; tentatively, D is TRBD1 or TRBD2 (5 bases each). CDR1 is MNHNY and CDR2 is SVGAGI in the germline V gene (reference sequence). Deletions cut 3 bases from V and 5 bases from J, with 12 bases between. The CDR3 runs to 14 residues. The CDR3, as DNA: TGTGCCAGCAGTTATGGGGGAAGGTTAGATACGCAGTATTTT. Protein sequence: CASSYGGRLDTQYF.

This chain connects TRBV20-1 to TRBJ2-1; unclear D gene. Germline loops: CDR1 DFQATT, CDR2 SNEGSKA (reference sequence). V shed 2 bases and J shed 8 bases, with 7 bases lying between them. CDR3 length equals 11 residues. The CDR3 reads CSARRWDEQFF. CDR3 nucleotide sequence: TGCAGTGCTAGAAGGTGGGATGAGCAGTTCTTC.

Details on this clonotype: Germline is not matched at one junction end, which may reflect a read error. The CDR3 protein is CAISESGGNNERFF. CDR3 coding DNA: TGTGCCATCAGTGAGTCGGGCGGGAACAATGAGCGGTTCTTC. The rearrangement joins TRBV10-3 to TRBJ2-1; possibly TRBD2 for D (6 bases). The CDR3 has 14 residues. The V gene's germline CDR1 is ENHRY and CDR2 SYGVKD.

The J gene is TRBJ2-3, the V gene TRBV28, with a weak D call TRBD1 (6 bases). CDR3 length: 13 amino acids. Germline CDR1 and CDR2: MDHEN and SYDVKM. Trimming removed 2 bases from V and 8 bases from J, with 11 bases in between. The CDR3 region is CASSLPDRSTQYF. The CDR3 region has the DNA TGTGCCAGCAGTTTACCCGACAGGTCTACGCAGTATTTT. Full variable domain (remainder filled in from reference TRBV28 and TRBJ2-3): DVKVTQSSRYLVKRTGEKVFLECVQDMDHENMFWYRQDPGLGLRLIYFSYDVKMKEKGDIPEGYSVSREKKERFSLILESASTNQTSMYLCASSLPDRSTQYFGPGTRLTVL.

The chain is built from TRBV9 and TRBJ2-7; D not certain. The J call may be wrong; the DNA end is better matched by TRBJ2-5. Germline V gene lookup returns CDR1 SGDLS and CDR2 YYNGEE. The CDR3 loop spans 15 amino acids. The CDR3 nucleotides are TGTGCCAGCAGCGTAGGAGTCACAGTTTGGGAGACCCAGTACTTC. Its translation is CASSVGVTVWETQYF.

The chain is built from TRBV7-9 and TRBJ2-3, with D perhaps given as TRBD1 or TRBD2 (5 bases each). V was cut by 5 bases and J by 7 bases, with 28 bases left in between. Per germline, CDR1 SEHNR and CDR2 FQNEAQ (reference sequence). This CDR3 is built from 18 residues. The chain's CDR3 is CASSTPLDRGPPGNTQYF. Written as DNA, the CDR3 is TGTGCCAGCAGCACTCCACTCGATCGGGGCCCACCGGGTAATACGCAGTATTTT.

The chain uses TRBV12-3 or TRBV12-4 and TRBJ2-6, with D possibly called TRBD1 or TRBD2 (5 bases each). With 8 bases removed from V and 3 bases from J, the gap between germline ends came to 20 bases. This CDR3 region has 17 residues. The chain's CDR3 is CASAPGGTAGGANVLTF. The CDR3 DNA is TGTGCCAGCGCCCCTGGGGGTACGGCGGGTGGGGCCAACGTCCTGACTTTC.

This chain's CDR3 is CSARPETISTDTQYF. The CDR3 bases are TGCAGTGCTAGGCCGGAAACTATTAGCACAGATACGCAGTATTTT. The genes are TRBV20-1 and TRBJ2-3; the D is unclear. In germline, CDR1 is DFQATT, CDR2 SNEGSKA (reference sequence). The CDR3 has 15 residues. Trimming removed 3 bases at V and 0 bases at J, with 13 bases between.

The V and J genes are TRBV10-3 and TRBJ2-1; 10 bases line up with TRBD2. V lost 5 bases and J lost 8; bases outside the gene matches: 6. Germline loops: CDR1 ENHRY, CDR2 SYGVKD. The CDR3 loop spans 14 amino acids. CDR3 sequence: CAISRLAGDDEQFF. In DNA form, the CDR3 reads TGTGCCATCAGTCGACTAGCGGGTGATGATGAGCAGTTCTTC.

V and J are TRBV20-1 and TRBJ2-7, with D perhaps given as TRBD1 or TRBD2 (7 bases each). Germline-derived CDR1 and CDR2 are DFQATT and SNEGSKA (reference sequence). The V gene lost 5 bases and the J gene lost 6 bases, with 11 bases spanning the gap. The CDR3 covers 11 residues. CDR3 amino acids: CSAPRGGEQYF. The CDR3 nucleotides are TGCAGTGCTCCCAGGGGGGGCGAGCAGTACTTC.

This clonotype came up a few times. The chain carries TRBV12-3 or TRBV12-4 and TRBJ1-1; D perhaps matches TRBD1 (6 bases). The CDR3 spans 12 residues. Trimming left V 5 bases short and J 6 bases short, with 10 bases between. CDR3 residues: CASSQGTSEAFF. CDR3 sequence (DNA): TGTGCCAGCAGTCAAGGGACATCTGAAGCTTTCTTT.

This chain connects TRBV18 to TRBJ2-2; D gene ambiguous. CDR1 and CDR2 (germline): KGHSH, LQKENI. The CDR3 has 18 amino acids. Trimming removed 4 bases at V and 6 bases at J, with 24 bases between. The CDR3 DNA reads as TGTGCCAGCTCACAACAGCAACGGGCCCAGCTTCCCTCCGGGGAGCTGTTTTTT. Protein sequence: CASSQQQRAQLPSGELFF.

This clonotype is a singleton in its sample. This chain connects TRBV7-9 to TRBJ2-1; unclear D gene. Per germline, CDR1 SEHNR and CDR2 FQNEAQ (reference sequence). The CDR3 totals 13 residues. V shed 2 bases and J shed 10 bases, with 12 bases lying between them. The CDR3 is CASSLTQIREQFF. The CDR3 DNA follows: TGTGCCAGCAGCTTAACCCAGATCAGGGAGCAGTTCTTC. Drawing the rest from reference TRBV7-9 and TRBJ2-1, the complete variable domain is DTGVSQNPRHKITKRGQNVTFRCDPISEHNRLYWYRQTLGQGPEFLTYFQNEAQLEKSRLLSDRFSAERPKGSFSTLEIQRTEQGDSAMYLCASSLTQIREQFFGPGTRLTVL.

The rearrangement links TRBV7-6 to TRBJ1-6; no reliable D call. CDR3 length equals 13 residues. Trimming took 5 bases from V and 9 from J, leaving 11 bases between them. Germline loops: CDR1 SGHVS, CDR2 FNYEAQ. The CDR3 loop reads CASSVNLGSPLHF. The DNA of the CDR3 is TGTGCCAGCAGCGTGAACCTGGGTTCACCCCTCCACTTT. The entire variable domain, with the rest obtained from reference TRBV7-6 and TRBJ1-6, is as follows: GAGVSQSPRYKVTKRGQDVALRCDPISGHVSLYWYRQALGQGPEFLTYFNYEAQQDKSGLPNDRFSAERPEGSISTLTIQRTEQRDSAMYRCASSVNLGSPLHFGNGTRLTVT.

There are a few counts of this clonotype. J is TRBJ2-1 and V is TRBV2, with TRBD2 matching over 8 bases. CDR3 length: 15 residues. CDR1 and CDR2 (germline): SNHLY, FYNNEI. Trimming at V came to 8 bases and at J to 0 bases, leaving 6 bases not matched to a gene. CDR3 in amino acids: CASRSGTSSYNEQFF. The CDR3 DNA sequence: TGTGCCAGCCGTAGCGGGACAAGCTCCTACAATGAGCAGTTCTTC.